The subject of this entry is one TCR beta chain. In the original analysis: Estimation of nucleated cell counts relied on the amplification of reference gene primers. Only in-frame clones appear in the TCRdb table, and some are missing; sequencing was by immunoSEQ multiplex PCR. From that table come the V and J calls and clone size; the DNA was used to work out D and trimming. The sample consists of 150,000 to 200,000 clones, roughly nine tenths of them appearing once. The record originates from a study of blood T cell repertoires in COVID-19. Study context: Acute-phase and convalescent COVID-19 samples originated in the United States, Italy and Spain. In each case, the material was cDNA or gDNA derived from T cells, B-cell-depleted T cells, or PBMCs.

This clonotype originated in a man between 18 and 35 years old with acute or convalescent COVID-19. Specimen: peripheral blood.

CDR3 protein: CASSQDGKSSGGEVKSIRNEQFF. DNA for the CDR3: TGTGCCAGCAGCCAAGATGGTAAGTCTAGCGGGGGGGAAGTTAAAAGCATACGCAATGAGCAGTTCTTC. The V call is TRBV3-1 (or the pseudogene TRBV3-2), the J call TRBJ2-1; 12 bases match TRBD2. Germline V gene sequence: CDR1 LGHDT, CDR2 YNNKEL (reference sequence). The ends lost 0 bases at V and 6 bases at J; junction bases unmatched: 24. The CDR3 consists of 23 residues.